This is a list of T cell receptor beta chains from one sample in a study of blood T cell repertoires in COVID-19. This table comes from immunoSEQ multiplex PCR, and its TCRdb copy is limited to in-frame clones, with some not included. Of around 470,000 clones in the sample, nearly 90% were seen once. The specimen was peripheral blood. Every receptor here comes from a man aged 18 to 30 with COVID-19, enrolled during active disease. Both conserved end residues are part of each CDR3. A D gene is named only where the DNA matches it firmly. Rows may omit the clone size; those that give it use once, few, many or a size class.

abundance,j_gene,d_gene,v_gene,CDR3nt,CDR3aa
.,TRBJ2-3,TRBD2,TRBV4-2,TGTGCCAGCAGCCGGGGACTAGCGGAGCCTACTAGCACAGATACGCAGTATTTT,CASSRGLAEPTSTDTQYF
few,TRBJ2-7,TRBD1,TRBV4-1,TGCGCCAGCAGCCAAGAAGAGAACAGGGGCGAGCAGTACTTC,CASSQEENRGEQYF
.,TRBJ1-3,.,TRBV19,TGTGCCAGTAGTGGGCTTGACCGTACCCGTTCTGGAAACACCATATATTTT,CASSGLDRTRSGNTIYF
once,TRBJ2-1,TRBD1,TRBV10-2,TGCGCCAGCAGTGAGGGGACAGGGGTTGCCAATGAGCAGTTCTTC,CASSEGTGVANEQFF
.,TRBJ1-2,.,TRBV15,TGTGCCACCAGCAGCTCTGGGGGGGACCACTACACCTTC,CATSSSGGDHYTF
.,TRBJ2-2,.,TRBV10-3,TGTGCCATCAGCGGGGGAAACAGGAACACCGGGGAGCTGTTTTTT,CAISGGNRNTGELFF
once,TRBJ2-1,TRBD2,TRBV24-1,TGTGCCACCAGTGATTTTGTTGTAACTAGCGGGTCCTCCTACAATGAGCAGTTCTTC,CATSDFVVTSGSSYNEQFF
.,TRBJ2-1,TRBD2,TRBV2,TGTGCCAGCATGGGACTAGCGGACAATGAGCAGTTCTTC,CASMGLADNEQFF
.,TRBJ2-7,.,TRBV21-1,TGTGCCAGCAGCAAGTCGGCAGGGTCCGAGCAGTACTTC,CASSKSAGSEQYF
.,TRBJ1-4,.,TRBV7-2,TGTGCCAGCAGCTTCACCTCCAGATCCCCCACAACTAATGAAAAACTGTTTTTT,CASSFTSRSPTTNEKLFF
.,TRBJ2-7,.,TRBV6-5,TGTGCCAGCAGACCGGACAGGAGGGCCTACGAGCAGTACTTC,CASRPDRRAYEQYF
.,TRBJ1-1,.,TRBV5-1,TGCGCCAGCAGAGTGGGGGGAGGAACTGAAGCTTTCTTT,CASRVGGGTEAFF
.,TRBJ2-1,TRBD2,TRBV2,TGTGCCAGCAGTGGACTAGCGGGGTATAGTGAGCAGTTCTTC,CASSGLAGYSEQFF
once,TRBJ1-4,.,TRBV5-5,TGTGCCAGCAGCTTGCGGCCAGCGATTAATGAAAAACTGTTTTTT,CASSLRPAINEKLFF
once,TRBJ2-5,.,TRBV5-1,TGCGCCAGCAGCTGGGGACTGGATCAAGAGACCCAGTACTTC,CASSWGLDQETQYF
.,TRBJ2-3,.,TRBV10-1,TGCGCCAGCAGTGAGTCGAGTGAGACAGATACGCAGTATTTT,CASSESSETDTQYF
.,TRBJ2-7,.,TRBV7-9,TGTGCCAGCAGCTGGAACAGGGCTCGCGAGCAGTACTTC,CASSWNRAREQYF
.,TRBJ2-7,.,TRBV10-2,TGCGCCAGCAGTGAGGGACTTCCCTACGAGCAGTACTTC,CASSEGLPYEQYF
.,TRBJ2-1,.,TRBV9,TGTGCCAGCAACCCCGCTAGGACTCTGAGCAATGAGCAGTTCTTC,CASNPARTLSNEQFF
.,TRBJ2-2,.,TRBV11-2,TGTGCCAGCAGCTTAGTTGGGCTATGGCGGGACGACACCGGGGAGCTGTTTTTT,CASSLVGLWRDDTGELFF